This T cell receptor (beta chain) was identified during a study of blood T cell repertoires in COVID-19. Study as a whole: Italy, Spain and the United States were the sources of the convalescent and acute COVID-19 samples. In each case, the material was cDNA or gDNA derived from T cells, B-cell-depleted T cells, or PBMCs.

Per the original data handling: Estimation of nucleated cell counts was performed using reference gene primer amplification. Clones were read by immunoSEQ multiplex PCR, and TCRdb kept only the in-frame ones, dropping some. V and J calls and clone size are as listed in that table; D and trimming were resolved from the DNA. The sample carries roughly 230,000 clones, 84% recorded once. Sequences were obtained from peripheral blood. The receptor's source is a middle-aged man with active or convalescent COVID-19.

CDR3 residues: CASSLVGSQETQYF. CDR3 coding DNA: TGTGCCAGCAGCTTGGTAGGGAGCCAAGAGACCCAGTACTTC. V usage is TRBV5-4 and J usage is TRBJ2-5; D possibly corresponds to TRBD2 (5 bases). Trimming stripped 0 bases from V and 1 base from J, with 7 bases between. This CDR3 comprises 14 residues. Germline-derived CDR1 and CDR2 are SGHNT and YYREEE (reference sequence).